This section outlines one T cell receptor (beta chain) sequence together with its context. Its target is not known. The data were obtained in a study of cytomegalovirus exposure and HLA in healthy donors. Study context: The roughly 130 validation repertoires used the same platform as the approximately 670 first-cohort repertoires, a later analysis reported.

The donors were in the approximately 130-subject validation cohort; that cohort was separate from the roughly 730-subject first cohort. Overall study results and limits: Investigators reported around 150 TCR beta chains as tied to cytomegalovirus. TCR sequences were mostly rare, though some public TCRs occurred in many donors.

Assay: immunoSEQ multiplex PCR; the TCRdb copy retains only in-frame clones and omits some. The table includes around 300,000 clones, approximately 86% detected once. The sequence derives from a young woman in good health and CMV-seronegative. Sequenced input: PBMCs.

The CDR3 loop reads CSVRGRLGVEQYF. CDR3 DNA: TGCAGCGTTCGTGGCCGGCTAGGGGTCGAGCAGTACTTC. The V gene is TRBV29-1, the J gene TRBJ2-7; D is perhaps TRBD1 (5 bases). This CDR3 region has 13 residues. Trimming removed 5 bases from V and 6 bases from J, with 17 bases in between. Germline V lookup: CDR1 SQVTM, CDR2 ANQGSEA.